This T cell receptor (beta chain) was documented in a study of blood T cell repertoires in COVID-19. Clones were read by immunoSEQ multiplex PCR, and TCRdb kept only the in-frame ones, dropping some. The table includes 100,000 to 150,000 clones, about 80% detected once. V lost 5 bases and J lost 0; bases outside the gene matches: 3. CDR3 length: 15 residues. CDR1 and CDR2 from the germline V gene are SGHTA and FQGNSA. The source material was peripheral blood. The chain links TRBV7-2 to TRBJ1-4; TRBD1 agrees at 7 bases. The clonotype comes from a man aged 35-49 years with active or convalescent COVID-19. Here the CDR3 reads CASSPQGTTNEKLFF. The CDR3 nucleotides are TGTGCCAGCAGCCCACAGGGGACAACTAATGAAAAACTGTTTTTT.